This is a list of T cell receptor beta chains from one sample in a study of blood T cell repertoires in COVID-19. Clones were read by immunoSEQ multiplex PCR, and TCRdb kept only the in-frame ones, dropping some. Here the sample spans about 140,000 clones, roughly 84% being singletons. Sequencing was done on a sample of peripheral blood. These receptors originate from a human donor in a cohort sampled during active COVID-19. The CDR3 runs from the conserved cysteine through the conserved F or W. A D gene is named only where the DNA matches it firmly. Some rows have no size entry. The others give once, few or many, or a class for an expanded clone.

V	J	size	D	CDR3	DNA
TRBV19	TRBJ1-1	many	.	CASSGRGVTEAFF	TGTGCCAGTAGTGGCCGGGGGGTAACTGAAGCTTTCTTT
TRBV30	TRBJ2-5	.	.	CARAEGAGETQYF	TGTGCCCGGGCGGAGGGGGCCGGGGAGACCCAGTACTTC
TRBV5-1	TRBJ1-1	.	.	CASSITVGSTEAFF	TGCGCCAGCAGCATTACCGTTGGGAGCACTGAAGCTTTCTTT
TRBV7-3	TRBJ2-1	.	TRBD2	CASSPRTSGSGNEQFF	TGTGCCAGCAGCCCGCGCACTAGCGGGAGTGGGAATGAGCAGTTCTTC
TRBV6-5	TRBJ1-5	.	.	CASRRAGDNQPQHF	TGTGCCAGCAGGAGGGCAGGGGACAATCAGCCCCAGCATTTT
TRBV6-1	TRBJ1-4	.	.	CASQGNEKLFF	TGTGCCAGTCAGGGTAATGAAAAACTGTTTTTT
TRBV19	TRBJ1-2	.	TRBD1	CASTPGQTNYGYTF	TGTGCCAGTACCCCGGGACAGACTAACTATGGCTACACCTTC
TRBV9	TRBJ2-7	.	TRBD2	CASSVDGGGSYEQYF	TGTGCCAGCAGCGTAGATGGCGGGGGGTCCTACGAGCAGTACTTC
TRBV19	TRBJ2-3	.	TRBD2	CASSIKRGSTDTQYF	TGTGCCAGTAGTATTAAGCGGGGGAGCACAGATACGCAGTATTTT
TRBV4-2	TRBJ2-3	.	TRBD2	CASSPGGTSVSDTQYF	TGTGCCAGCAGCCCCGGGGGGACTAGCGTCTCAGATACGCAGTATTTT
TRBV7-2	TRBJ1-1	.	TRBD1	CASSQDRGVAEAFF	TGTGCCAGCAGCCAAGACAGGGGGGTCGCTGAAGCTTTCTTT
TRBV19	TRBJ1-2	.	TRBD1	CASSRTGQGGYTF	TGTGCCAGTAGTAGGACTGGACAGGGCGGCTACACCTTC
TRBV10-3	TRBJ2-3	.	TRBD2	CAISDPGTSGTPDTQYF	TGTGCCATCAGTGACCCGGGGACTAGCGGAACCCCAGATACGCAGTATTTT
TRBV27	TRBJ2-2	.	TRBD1	CASMTGMNTGELFF	TGTGCCAGCATGACAGGGATGAACACCGGGGAGCTGTTTTTT
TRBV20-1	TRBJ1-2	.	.	CSASGRAYGYTF	TGCAGTGCTAGTGGCAGGGCCTATGGCTACACCTTC
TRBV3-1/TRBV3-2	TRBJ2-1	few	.	CASSLLNEQFF	TGTGCCAGCAGCCTTCTGAATGAGCAGTTCTTC
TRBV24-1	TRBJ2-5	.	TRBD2	CATSVPLGGGAQTQYF	TGTGCCACCAGTGTTCCCCTTGGCGGGGGGGCGCAGACCCAGTACTTC
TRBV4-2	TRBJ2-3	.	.	CASSQANSGGTDTQYF	TGTGCCAGCAGCCAAGCGAACAGCGGTGGAACAGATACGCAGTATTTT
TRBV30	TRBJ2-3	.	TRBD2	CAWISSRREGVTQYF	TGTGCCTGGATATCATCAAGGCGGGAGGGGGTTACGCAGTATTTT
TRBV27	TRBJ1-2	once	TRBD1	CASSFKDRDVVVARLRNYGYTF	TGTGCCAGCAGTTTTAAGGACAGGGATGTAGTAGTGGCACGGTTAAGAAACTATGGCTACACCTTC
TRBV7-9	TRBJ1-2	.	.	CASSLARNYGYTF	TGTGCCAGCAGCTTAGCACGGAACTATGGCTACACCTTC
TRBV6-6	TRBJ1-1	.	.	CAILGWNTEAFF	TGTGCCATCCTCGGGTGGAACACTGAAGCTTTCTTT
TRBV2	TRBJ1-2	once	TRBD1	CASSGQGVDYGYTF	TGTGCCAGCAGCGGACAGGGGGTTGACTATGGCTACACCTTC
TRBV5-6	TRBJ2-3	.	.	CASSVLAPGGTDTQYF	TGTGCCAGCAGCGTGCTGGCCCCAGGGGGCACAGATACGCAGTATTTT
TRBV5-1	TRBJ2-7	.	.	CASSQNGGYEQYF	TGCGCCAGCAGCCAGAACGGGGGCTACGAGCAGTACTTC
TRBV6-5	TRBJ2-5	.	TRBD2	CASRSGTSGGETQYF	TGTGCCAGCAGATCCGGGACTAGCGGCGGAGAGACCCAGTACTTC
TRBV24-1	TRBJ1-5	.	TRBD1	CATKGQGGIYSNQPQHF	TGTGCCACCAAAGGACAGGGGGGAATATATAGCAATCAGCCCCAGCATTTT
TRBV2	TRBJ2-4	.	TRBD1	CASSAGQIAKNIQYF	TGTGCCAGCAGTGCGGGACAGATAGCCAAAAACATTCAGTACTTC
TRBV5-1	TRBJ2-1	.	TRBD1	CASSLSGGNEQFF	TGCGCCAGCAGCTTGTCAGGGGGCAATGAGCAGTTCTTC
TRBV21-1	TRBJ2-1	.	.	CASSFWTSGRVSSYNEQFF	TGTGCCAGCAGCTTCTGGACTAGCGGGAGGGTAAGCTCCTACAATGAGCAGTTCTTC
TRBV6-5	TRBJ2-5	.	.	CASSKDKGETQYF	TGTGCCAGCAGTAAGGACAAGGGTGAGACCCAGTACTTC
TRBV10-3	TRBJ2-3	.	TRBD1	CAISGGTGIGTDTQYF	TGTGCCATCAGTGGCGGGACAGGGATAGGTACAGATACGCAGTATTTT
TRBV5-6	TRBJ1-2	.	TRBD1	CASSLLTGGDGYTF	TGTGCCAGCAGCTTGTTGACAGGGGGCGATGGCTACACCTTC